This entry concerns a single T cell receptor (beta chain). This clone was observed a few times. No antigen is known for it. No base-level quality is on record; no much larger clone is a single base apart. This sample was included in a study of cytomegalovirus exposure and HLA in healthy donors (dated by TCRdb to about 2017). A note on the overall study: According to an earlier analysis of 587 of the donors, about 179 million T cells yielded 117 million unique TCR beta sequences and less than 300 Gb of sequence data. A later genetic analysis took genome-wide SNP genotypes for 398 of the 666 donors and used that subset as a discovery cohort. All discovery cohort repertoires had been generated using a single sequencing platform. Roughly 300 gigabases of sequencing data and around 85 million unique TCR sequences made up an early release that covered about 640 HLA-typed donors. Among a few hundred genotyped donors of the cohort, an average of about 240,000 unique TCR beta nucleotide sequences were sequenced per donor, around 20% of them non-productive. Among the roughly 400 genotyped donors, approximately 81% belonged to the genetic ancestry cluster associated with self-reported Caucasian donors. Class I and class II HLA loci were covered by the typing at four-digit resolution. The study aimed to test whether cataloging public T cell receptors could reveal signatures of past pathogen exposure. Typing coverage differed by locus: A, B, C, DRB1 and DQB1 were typed in about 629-640 donors, DQA1 in 500 to 550, DPA1 in 600 to 610, and DPB1 in roughly 470. The study used immunosequencing to profile the T cell repertoires of hundreds of subjects and linked those repertoires to cytomegalovirus serostatus. Donor age, sex, ethnicity and CMV serostatus were collected together with the repertoire data. To decide whether each TCR beta V gene segment behaved as functional or pseudogenic, an earlier analysis of some 600 of the donors relied on high-throughput TCR beta sequencing. Rather than using new phenotypic data, the later analysis identified candidate immune exposures from TCR beta sequences and from how often those sequences occurred across donors. A later analysis re-examined previously published TCR beta repertoires from over 500 donors and added high-resolution HLA genotyping to investigate patterns of TCR occurrence. Along with the roughly 610-subject first cohort, a separate validation cohort of over a hundred different subjects was used. To predict cytomegalovirus infection status, the study combined high-throughput TCR immunosequencing, statistical association of individual TCRs with disease status, and machine learning. Four or five DR-DQ haplotypes were handled as single units for association and clustering because linkage in the cohort was strong.

Libraries were constructed by the immunoSEQ multiplex PCR assay. For the multiplex PCR, a mixture combining 60 forward primers for TCR Vbeta segments and 13 reverse primers for TCR Jbeta segments was used. The CDR3 region of rearranged TCR beta genes was amplified from genomic DNA with a multiplex PCR assay. Amplified TCR beta libraries were sequenced as 87-base-pair reads on the Illumina HiSeq System. On the study's bioinformatics: In a later analysis, approximately 74 million unique TCR beta chains were counted across the roughly 610 repertoires, and some 10 million of these chains were shared by at least two donors. A nearest-neighbor algorithm error-corrected the raw reads and collapsed the reads into unique sequences, merging closely related sequences to remove PCR and sequencing errors. Alignment of CDR3 sequences to IMGT reference sequences was used to assign V, D and J gene segments. For a sequence to be retained, a match of at least six nucleotides to both a V gene segment and a J gene segment was required. A rearrangement was called productive if the CDR3 had no stop codons and remained in frame with V and J, and every other rearrangement was called non-productive. Following IMGT convention, CDR3 was defined as the stretch from the second conserved V-encoded cysteine to the conserved J-encoded phenylalanine. The earlier analysis of about 620 of the donors excluded sequences that lacked an unambiguous match to a single V gene segment. In an earlier analysis of a few hundred of the donors, a V segment was called functional when productive rearrangements were above 56.7%, and segregating when the standard deviation between donors exceeded 5%. To diagnose cytomegalovirus status from the catalog of TCR beta chain sequences, a statistical classification framework was built. A later analysis assigned V and J genes by comparing TCR nucleotide sequences with IMGT/GENE-DB human TR gene sequences. In a later analysis, CDR3 sequences and most-parsimonious VDJ recombination scenarios were assigned using the TCRdist pipeline. A later analysis defined each TCR beta chain by its CDR3 amino acid sequence plus V-gene family, and excluded reads lacking a unique V-gene family. In a later analysis, 450 to 600 highly shared, low-generation-probability nucleotide sequences were removed to address suspected cross-contamination and a sequencing artifact. In a later analysis, a clonal expansion index was calculated for each public chain from normalized within-repertoire ranks of inferred template counts. Generation probabilities in a later analysis came from a VDJ recombination model fitted to out-of-frame rearrangements, and those results were checked against IGoR. Hypergeometric tests were used in a later analysis to score TCR-TCR, TCR-HLA and TCR-CMV co-occurrence, with a repertoire-size bias correction applied to the TCR pairs. A later analysis estimated false discovery rates by permuting HLA or CMV assignments 20 times. In a later analysis, co-occurring TCRs were grouped with DBSCAN, and TCRdist sequence similarity was added when clustering was performed within HLA-allele-positive subsets. For co-occurrence clustering, repertoires with fewer than 30,000 or more than 120,000 public chains were excluded, along with 5 or 6 repertoires with anomalous nucleotide sharing. TCRdb's version of the immuneACCESS table is confined to in-frame rearrangements and falls short of the full clone set. An unresolved V gene accounts for under half of the shortfall where checked; the remainder is of unknown origin. V and J calls and clone size are those listed in that table; D and trimming were worked out from the DNA. This sample gives around 170,000 clones in total; approximately 84% of them show up just once. Around 1.4% of the sample lies in the top ten.

Relative to germline, V is 6 bases shorter and J is 2 bases shorter, with 14 bases between their ends. The CDR3 contains 15 residues, cysteine and phenylalanine counted. The entry retains the CDR3 DNA only, 45 bases that are in frame from base 1. From the germline V gene, CDR1 is MDHEN and CDR2 is SYDVKM. The cohort was made up of roughly 670 healthy bone marrow donors. At the time of sampling, every cohort member was nominally healthy, though immune exposures that went unrecorded were likely present. The donor tested CMV seropositive, placing the donor among the roughly 300 seropositive members of the cohort. Every donor gave a peripheral blood sample, and the peripheral blood mononuclear cells from that sample were used for TCR beta sequencing. The Qiagen DNeasy Blood Extraction Kit was used to extract genomic DNA from the blood cell samples. Beyond this particular receptor, the publication reports: Three of the identified cytomegalovirus-associated TCR beta chains were confirmed in vitro to be specific for cytomegalovirus antigens. Some 16 rarely observed V segments, including chromosome 9 orphons, were excluded from the earlier analysis of several hundred of the donors because counts were too low. Because HLA typing was missing for some donors at each locus, association tests included only the typed subset. In a later analysis, several top co-occurrence clusters were reported to appear linked to parvovirus B19, influenza, CMV and Epstein-Barr virus. In a later analysis, HLA-associated TCR beta chains were found to be more clonally expanded and to have lower generation probabilities than equally common non-associated chains. A further reported finding was that TCR beta sequences accurately predicted the HLA-A and HLA-B alleles for most subjects in the first cohort. Sequencing depth was assumed to be roughly uniform across donors in the presence/absence analyses, though that assumption may not hold. Across donors, most TCR sequences were observed very rarely, whereas some public TCRs were present in many individuals. The sequencing pipeline was judged likely to have produced a cluster of highly shared sequence variants as a technical artifact. When HLA alleles, especially DR and DQ, strongly co-occurred, TCR associations were difficult to assign to individual alleles. This cohort had only TCR beta chains sequenced, and the lack of alpha or paired-chain data limited which features could be detected. In an earlier analysis of roughly 560 of the donors, most TCR beta V segments were observed in productive rearrangements about 90% or about 30% of the time, broadly matching IMGT annotations. The authors suggested that the approach could potentially be extended to other disease states and immunological phenotypes. The only immune exposure information available for the cohort was CMV serostatus. A later genetic analysis reported fewer N-insertions in productive TCRs among donors in an Asian-associated ancestry cluster than the roughly 670-donor mean. Some IMGT-functional V segments, including TRBV6-2 and TRBV6-3, could not be told apart with the 87-base-pair reads, so those segments were excluded. In the study, about 150 TCR beta chains were listed as associated with cytomegalovirus. According to a later analysis, TCR association rates differed among HLA loci, with DRB1 alleles showing the most associated TCRs and HLA-C alleles showing the fewest. In a later analysis, most CMV-associated TCR beta chains were found to appear HLA-restricted, with HLA associations seemingly driven largely by CMV exposure. In a later analysis, some 17,000 TCR beta sequences were associated with specific HLA alleles at a false discovery rate of 0.05. The classifier was reported to diagnose cytomegalovirus status with high specificity and sensitivity in both the original and validation cohorts. V-gene and J-gene trimming of TCR beta chains was associated with a missense DCLRE1C variant in a later genetic analysis, and the association was replicated in an independent cohort. Correlated functional status among segregating V segments might reflect linkage disequilibrium, but an unknown experimental factor could not be ruled out.

This clonotype originated in a girl aged 10 to 17 in good health and CMV-seropositive. Material for sequencing was PBMCs. This chain joins TRBV28 to TRBJ1-3; no D segment can be confidently identified. CDR3 protein: CASSSPGSPGNTIYF. The sequenced DNA is TGTGCCAGCAGCTCCCCCGGGAGCCCTGGAAACACCATATATTTT.